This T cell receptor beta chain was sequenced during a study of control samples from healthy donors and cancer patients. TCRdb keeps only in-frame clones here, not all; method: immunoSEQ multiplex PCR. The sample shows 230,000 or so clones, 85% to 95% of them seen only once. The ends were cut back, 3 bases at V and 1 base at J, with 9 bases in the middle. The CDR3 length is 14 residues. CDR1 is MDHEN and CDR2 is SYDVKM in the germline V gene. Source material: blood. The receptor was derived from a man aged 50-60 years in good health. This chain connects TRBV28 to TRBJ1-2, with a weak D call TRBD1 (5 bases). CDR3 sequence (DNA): TGTGCCAGCAGTTTGTCGGGGGATAACTATGGCTACACCTTC. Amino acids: CASSLSGDNYGYTF.